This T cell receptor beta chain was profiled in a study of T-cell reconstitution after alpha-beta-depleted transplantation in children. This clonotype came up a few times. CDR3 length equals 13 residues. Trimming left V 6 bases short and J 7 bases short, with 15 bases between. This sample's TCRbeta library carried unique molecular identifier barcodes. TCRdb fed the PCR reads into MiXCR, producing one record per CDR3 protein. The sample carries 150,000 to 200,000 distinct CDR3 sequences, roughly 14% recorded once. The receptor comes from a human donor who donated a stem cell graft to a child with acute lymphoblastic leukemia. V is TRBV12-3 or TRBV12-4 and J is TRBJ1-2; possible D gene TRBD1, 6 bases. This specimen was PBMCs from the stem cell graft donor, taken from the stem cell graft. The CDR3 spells CASRRGGASGYTF. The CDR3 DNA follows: TGTGCCAGCAGGCGGGGGGGCGCGTCTGGCTACACCTTC.